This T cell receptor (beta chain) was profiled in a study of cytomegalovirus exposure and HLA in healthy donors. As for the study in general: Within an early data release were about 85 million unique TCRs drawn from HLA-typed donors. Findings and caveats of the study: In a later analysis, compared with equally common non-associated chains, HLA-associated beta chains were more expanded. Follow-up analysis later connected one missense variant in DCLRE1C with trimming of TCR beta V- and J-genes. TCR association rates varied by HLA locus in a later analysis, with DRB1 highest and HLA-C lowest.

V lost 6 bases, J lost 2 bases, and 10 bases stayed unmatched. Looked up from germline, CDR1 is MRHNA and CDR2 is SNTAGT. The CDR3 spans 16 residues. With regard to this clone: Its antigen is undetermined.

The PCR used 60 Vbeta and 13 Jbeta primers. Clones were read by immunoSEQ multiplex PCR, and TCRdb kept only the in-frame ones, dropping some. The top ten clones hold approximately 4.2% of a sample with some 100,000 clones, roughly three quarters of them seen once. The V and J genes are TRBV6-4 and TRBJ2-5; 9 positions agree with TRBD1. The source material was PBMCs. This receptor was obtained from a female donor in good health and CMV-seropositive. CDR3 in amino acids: CASSWTGESIQETQYF. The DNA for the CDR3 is TGTGCCAGCAGCTGGACAGGGGAGAGCATACAAGAGACCCAGTACTTC.